The present entry profiles one T cell receptor (beta chain) with its context. Its cognate antigen is unknown. Libraries were prepared by immunoSEQ multiplex PCR; TCRdb keeps only in-frame clonotypes and omits some of them. The table has hundreds of thousands of clones, roughly 79% seen once. This entry belongs to a study of shared clonotypes between healthy human individuals. This CDR3 has 15 amino acids. The V gene's germline CDR1 is MNHNY and CDR2 SVGAGI (reference sequence). The V segment lost 7 bases and the J segment 4 bases; nucleotides outside the gene matches: 10. Donors comprised healthy HIV-negative adults lacking recent acute infections or vaccinations. Each unsorted sample relied on about 90 million PBMCs as its source of genomic DNA. General study findings and limits: Clonotype sharing levels among donors were expected to vary with sequencing depth. There were few donors, and this limited the genetic and exposure-history diversity represented.

The clonotype comes from a middle-aged woman in good health. Some clones in this sample may be carry-over from other donors' samples. V and J are TRBV6-6 and TRBJ2-1; 7 nucleotides align to TRBD2. Sequences were obtained from PBMCs. CDR3 coding DNA: TGTGCCAGCACCGACCCCGGGAGGAAGTACAATGAGCAGTTCTTC. Translating gives CASTDPGRKYNEQFF.